The 3 T cell receptor beta chains below all came from one sample that was sequenced in a study of blood T cell repertoires in COVID-19. The repertoire was sequenced with immunoSEQ multiplex PCR; TCRdb's copy has only in-frame clones and lacks some. The data contain a few hundred thousand clones, 84% of them seen just once; the ten biggest clones take up about 9%. Source material: peripheral blood. Receptor source: a man between 50 and 59 years old with active or convalescent COVID-19.

This chain connects TRBV29-1 to TRBJ1-4; D is possibly TRBD1 (5 bases). The CDR3 is made up of 11 amino acids. The germline gives CDR1 SQVTM, CDR2 ANQGSEA. Trimming shortened V by 5 bases and J by 8 bases, and 9 bases separated the two germline ends. CDR3 nucleotides: TGCAGCGTTAGGAAGGGGGAAAAACTGTTTTTT. Amino acid sequence: CSVRKGEKLFF. Variable domain in full (rest from reference TRBV29-1 and TRBJ1-4): SAVISQKPSRDICQRGTSLTIQCQVDSQVTMMFWYRQQPGQSLTLIATANQGSEATYESGFVIDKFPISRPNLTFSTLTVSNMSPEDSSIYLCSVRKGEKLFFGSGTQLSVL.

This chain links TRBV18 with TRBJ2-7, with 8 bases fitting TRBD1. The CDR3 covers 13 residues. The V and J ends lost 4 bases and 7 bases, in that order; junction bases with no gene match: 6. Germline loops: CDR1 KGHSH, CDR2 LQKENI. The CDR3 DNA sequence: TGTGCCAGCTCACGGGACAGGTGGGAGGAGCAGTACGTC. The encoded protein is CASSRDRWEEQYV.

The chain carries TRBV4-2 and TRBJ2-5, with 9 bases that match TRBD1. V shed 0 bases, J shed 5 bases, and the junction held 7 bases outside the gene matches. The germline CDR1 and CDR2 sequences are LGHNA and YNFKEQ. This CDR3 contains 16 residues. The CDR3 sequence: CASSQEPGQGWETQYF. For the CDR3, the DNA is TGTGCCAGCAGCCAAGAACCGGGACAGGGTTGGGAGACCCAGTACTTC.